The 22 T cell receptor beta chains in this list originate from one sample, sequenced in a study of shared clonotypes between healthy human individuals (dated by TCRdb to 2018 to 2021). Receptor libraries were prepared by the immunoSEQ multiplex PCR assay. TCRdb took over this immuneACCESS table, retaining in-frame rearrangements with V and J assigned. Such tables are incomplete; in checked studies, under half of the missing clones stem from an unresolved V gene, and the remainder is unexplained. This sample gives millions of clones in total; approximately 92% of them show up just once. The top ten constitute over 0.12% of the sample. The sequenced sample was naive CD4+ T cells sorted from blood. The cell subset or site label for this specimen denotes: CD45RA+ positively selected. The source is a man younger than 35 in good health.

The CDR3 bases are TGCGCCAGCAGCTTGGACGTAGCCCCCAATCAGCCCCAGCATTTT. Amino acid sequence: CASSLDVAPNQPQHF. The V and J genes are TRBV5-1 and TRBJ1-5; D is ambiguous. The V end was cut by 0 bases, the J end by 3 bases, with 10 bases between. CDR3 size: 15 residues. The germline gives CDR1 SGHRS, CDR2 YFSETQ.

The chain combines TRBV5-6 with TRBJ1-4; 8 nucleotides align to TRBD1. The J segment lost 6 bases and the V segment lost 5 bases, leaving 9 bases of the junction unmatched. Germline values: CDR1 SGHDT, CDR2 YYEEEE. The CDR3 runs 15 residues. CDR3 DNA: TGTGCCAGCAGTTTCTTGGACAGGGACGATGAAAAACTGTTTTTT. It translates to CASSFLDRDDEKLFF. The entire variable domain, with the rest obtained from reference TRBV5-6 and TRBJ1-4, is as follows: DAGVTQSPTHLIKTRGQQVTLRCSPKSGHDTVSWYQQALGQGPQFIFQYYEEEERQRGNFPDRFSGHQFPNYSSELNVNALLLGDSALYLCASSFLDRDDEKLFFGSGTQLSVL.

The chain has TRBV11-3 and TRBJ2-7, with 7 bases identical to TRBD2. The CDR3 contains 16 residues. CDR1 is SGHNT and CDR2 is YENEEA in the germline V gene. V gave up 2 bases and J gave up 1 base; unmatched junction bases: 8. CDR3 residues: CASSLSGAVMSYEQYF. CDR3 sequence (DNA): TGTGCCAGCAGCTTAAGCGGGGCAGTTATGTCCTACGAGCAGTACTTC. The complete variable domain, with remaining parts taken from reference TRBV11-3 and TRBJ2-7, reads EAGVVQSPRYKIIEKKQPVAFWCNPISGHNTLYWYLQNLGQGPELLIRYENEEAVDDSQLPKDRFSAERLKGVDSTLKIQPAELGDSAVYLCASSLSGAVMSYEQYFGPGTRLTVT.

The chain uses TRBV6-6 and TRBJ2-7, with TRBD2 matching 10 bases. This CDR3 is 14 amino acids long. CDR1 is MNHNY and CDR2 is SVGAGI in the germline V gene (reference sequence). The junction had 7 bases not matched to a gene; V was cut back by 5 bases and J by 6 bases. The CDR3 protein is CASSLRTSGGEQYF. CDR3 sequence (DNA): TGTGCCAGCAGTCTTCGGACTAGCGGCGGCGAGCAGTACTTC.

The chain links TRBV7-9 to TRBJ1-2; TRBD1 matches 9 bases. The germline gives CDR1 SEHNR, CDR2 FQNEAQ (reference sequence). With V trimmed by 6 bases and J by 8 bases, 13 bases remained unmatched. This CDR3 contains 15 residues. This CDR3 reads CASSGSVQGARGYTF. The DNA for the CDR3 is TGTGCCAGCAGTGGGTCTGTACAGGGGGCACGGGGCTACACCTTC.

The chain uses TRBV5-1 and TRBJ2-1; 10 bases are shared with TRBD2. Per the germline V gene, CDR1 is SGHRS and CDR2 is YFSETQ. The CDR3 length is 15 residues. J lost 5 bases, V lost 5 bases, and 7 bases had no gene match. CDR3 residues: CASSQSGRADNEQFF. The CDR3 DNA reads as TGCGCCAGCAGTCAGAGCGGGAGGGCCGACAATGAGCAGTTCTTC.

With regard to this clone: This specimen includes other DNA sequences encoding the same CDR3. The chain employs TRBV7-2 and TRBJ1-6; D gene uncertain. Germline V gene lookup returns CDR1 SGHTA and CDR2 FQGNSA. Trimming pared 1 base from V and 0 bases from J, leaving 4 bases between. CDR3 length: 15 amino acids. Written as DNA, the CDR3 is TGTGCCAGCAGCTTAGACAGCTCCTATAATTCACCCCTCCACTTT. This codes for CASSLDSSYNSPLHF.

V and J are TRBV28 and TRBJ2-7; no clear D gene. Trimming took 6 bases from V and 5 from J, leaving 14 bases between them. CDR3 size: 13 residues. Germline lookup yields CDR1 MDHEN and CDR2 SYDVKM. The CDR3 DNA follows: TGTGCCAGCAGCGACTTCCTAAGCGACGAGCAGTACTTC. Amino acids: CASSDFLSDEQYF.

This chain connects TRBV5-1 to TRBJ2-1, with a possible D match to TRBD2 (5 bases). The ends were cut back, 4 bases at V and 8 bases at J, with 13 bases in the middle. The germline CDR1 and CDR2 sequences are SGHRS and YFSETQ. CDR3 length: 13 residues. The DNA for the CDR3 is TGCGCCAGCAGCCGGGGATCCGGGGATGAGCAGTTCTTC. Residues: CASSRGSGDEQFF.

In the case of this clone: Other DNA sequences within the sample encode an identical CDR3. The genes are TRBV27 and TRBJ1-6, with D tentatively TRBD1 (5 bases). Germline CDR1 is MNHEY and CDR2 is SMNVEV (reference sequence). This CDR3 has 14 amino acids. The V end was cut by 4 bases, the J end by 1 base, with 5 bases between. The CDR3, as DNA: TGTGCCAGCAGTTCAGGGTCCTATAATTCACCCCTCCACTTT. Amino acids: CASSSGSYNSPLHF.

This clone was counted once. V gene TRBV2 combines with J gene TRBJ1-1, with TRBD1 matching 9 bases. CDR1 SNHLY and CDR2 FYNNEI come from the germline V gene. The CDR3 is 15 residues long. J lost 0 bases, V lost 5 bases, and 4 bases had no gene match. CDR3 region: CASSSQGALNTEAFF. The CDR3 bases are TGTGCCAGCAGTTCACAGGGGGCTCTGAACACTGAAGCTTTCTTT.

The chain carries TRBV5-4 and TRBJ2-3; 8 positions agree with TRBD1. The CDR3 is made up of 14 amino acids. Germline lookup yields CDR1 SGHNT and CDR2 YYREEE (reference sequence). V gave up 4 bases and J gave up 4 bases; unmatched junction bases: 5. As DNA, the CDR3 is TGTGCCAGCAGCGCAGGACAGGGTCCAGATACGCAGTATTTT. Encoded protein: CASSAGQGPDTQYF.

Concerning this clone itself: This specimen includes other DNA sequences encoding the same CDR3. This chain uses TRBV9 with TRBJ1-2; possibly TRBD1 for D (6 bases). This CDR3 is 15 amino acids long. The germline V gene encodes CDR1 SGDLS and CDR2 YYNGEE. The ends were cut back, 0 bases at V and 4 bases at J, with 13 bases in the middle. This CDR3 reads CASSVALGGFYGYTF. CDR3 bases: TGTGCCAGCAGCGTAGCTCTCGGGGGCTTCTATGGCTACACCTTC.

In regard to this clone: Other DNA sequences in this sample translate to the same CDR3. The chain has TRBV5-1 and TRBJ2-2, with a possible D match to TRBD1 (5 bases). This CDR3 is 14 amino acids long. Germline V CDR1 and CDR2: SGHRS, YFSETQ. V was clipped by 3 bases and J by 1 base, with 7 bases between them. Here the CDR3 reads CASSSGQNTGELFF. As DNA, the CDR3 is TGCGCCAGCAGCTCTGGACAGAACACCGGGGAGCTGTTTTTT. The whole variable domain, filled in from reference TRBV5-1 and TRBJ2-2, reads KAGVTQTPRYLIKTRGQQVTLSCSPISGHRSVSWYQQTPGQGLQFLFEYFSETQRNKGNFPGRFSGRQFSNSRSEMNVSTLELGDSALYLCASSSGQNTGELFFGEGSRLTVL.

The CDR3 reads CASSDTWTSGRNIQYF. For the CDR3, the DNA is TGTGCCAGCAGCGACACTTGGACTAGCGGACGGAACATTCAGTACTTC. The V gene is TRBV2, the J gene TRBJ2-4; 10 nucleotides agree with TRBD2. After removal of 6 bases from V and 7 bases from J, the junction contained 12 bases not matched to a gene. From germline, CDR1 is SNHLY and CDR2 FYNNEI. The CDR3 loop spans 16 amino acids.

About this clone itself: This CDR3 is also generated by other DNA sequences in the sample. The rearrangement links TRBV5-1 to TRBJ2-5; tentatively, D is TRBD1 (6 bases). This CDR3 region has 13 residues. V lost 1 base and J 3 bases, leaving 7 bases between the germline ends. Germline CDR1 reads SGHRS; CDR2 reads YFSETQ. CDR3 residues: CASSLTGKETQYF. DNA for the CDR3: TGCGCCAGCAGCTTGACAGGGAAAGAGACCCAGTACTTC.

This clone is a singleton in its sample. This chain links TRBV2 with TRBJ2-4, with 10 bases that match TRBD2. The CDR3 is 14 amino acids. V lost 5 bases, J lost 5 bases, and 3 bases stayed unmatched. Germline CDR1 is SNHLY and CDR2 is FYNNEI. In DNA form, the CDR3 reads TGTGCCAGCAGTCCCGGGACTAGCGAAAACATTCAGTACTTC. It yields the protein CASSPGTSENIQYF.

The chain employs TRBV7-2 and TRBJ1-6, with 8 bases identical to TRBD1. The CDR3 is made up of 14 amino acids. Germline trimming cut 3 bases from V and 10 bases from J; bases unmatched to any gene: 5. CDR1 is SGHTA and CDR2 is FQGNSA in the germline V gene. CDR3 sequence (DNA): TGTGCCAGCAGCTTTGGACAGGGCCAGTCACCCCTCCACTTT. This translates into CASSFGQGQSPLHF.

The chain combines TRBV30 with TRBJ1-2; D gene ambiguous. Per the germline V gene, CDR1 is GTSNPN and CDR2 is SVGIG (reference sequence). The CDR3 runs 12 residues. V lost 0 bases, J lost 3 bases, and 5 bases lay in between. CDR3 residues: CAWSVSYYGYTF. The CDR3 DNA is TGTGCCTGGAGTGTAAGTTACTATGGCTACACCTTC.

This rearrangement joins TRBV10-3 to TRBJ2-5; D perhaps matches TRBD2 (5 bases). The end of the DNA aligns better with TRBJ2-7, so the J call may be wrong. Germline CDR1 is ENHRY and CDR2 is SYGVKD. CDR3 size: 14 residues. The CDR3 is CAISNLGLFYEQYF. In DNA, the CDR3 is TGTGCCATCAGCAATTTAGGACTTTTCTACGAGCAGTACTTC.

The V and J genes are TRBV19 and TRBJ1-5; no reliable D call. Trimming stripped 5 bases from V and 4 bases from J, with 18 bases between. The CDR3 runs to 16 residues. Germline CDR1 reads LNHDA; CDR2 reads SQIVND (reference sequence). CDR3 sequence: CASSSSPQTLNQPQHF. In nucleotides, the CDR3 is TGTGCCAGTAGTTCCTCTCCACAAACTCTAAATCAGCCCCAGCATTTT.

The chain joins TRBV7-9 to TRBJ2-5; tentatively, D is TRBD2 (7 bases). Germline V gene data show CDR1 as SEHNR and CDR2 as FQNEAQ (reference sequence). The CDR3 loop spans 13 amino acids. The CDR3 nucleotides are TGTGCGGGGGGGCCAGGGCCAGTAGAGACCCAGTACTTC. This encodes CAGGPGPVETQYF. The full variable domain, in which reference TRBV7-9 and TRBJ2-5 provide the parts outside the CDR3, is DTGVSQNPRHKITKRGQNVTFRCDPISEHNRLYWYRQTLGQGPEFLTYFQNEAQLEKSRLLSDRFSAERPKGSFSTLEIQRTEQGDSAMYLCAGGPGPVETQYFGPGTRLLVL.